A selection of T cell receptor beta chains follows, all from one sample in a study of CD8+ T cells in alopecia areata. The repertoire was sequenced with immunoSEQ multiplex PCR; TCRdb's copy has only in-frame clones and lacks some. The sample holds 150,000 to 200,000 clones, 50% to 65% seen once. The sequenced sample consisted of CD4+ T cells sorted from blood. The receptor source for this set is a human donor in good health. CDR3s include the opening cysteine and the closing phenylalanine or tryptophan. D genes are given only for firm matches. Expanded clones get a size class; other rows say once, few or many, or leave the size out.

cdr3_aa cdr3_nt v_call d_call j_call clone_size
CAWSVSSFGEQFF TGTGCCTGGAGTGTATCCTCATTTGGGGAGCAGTTCTTC TRBV30 - TRBJ2-1 few
CAWSVGTGDYNEQFF TGTGCCTGGAGTGTAGGGACAGGGGACTACAATGAGCAGTTCTTC TRBV30 TRBD1 TRBJ2-1 -
CASTGIHTDTQYF TGTGCCAGTACGGGAATCCACACAGATACGCAGTATTTT TRBV19 - TRBJ2-3 -
CASSPLQETQYF TGTGCCAGCTCACCTCTGCAAGAGACCCAGTACTTC TRBV18 - TRBJ2-5 few
CAILSRTGNEQFF TGTGCCATCCTCTCGCGTACTGGCAATGAGCAGTTCTTC TRBV10-3 - TRBJ2-1 few
CASRVRLAGAYNEQFF TGTGCCAGCAGGGTTAGACTAGCGGGAGCCTACAATGAGCAGTTCTTC TRBV2 TRBD2 TRBJ2-1 few
CAWSSTGSDTQYF TGTGCCTGGAGTTCAACAGGGTCAGATACGCAGTATTTT TRBV30 - TRBJ2-3 -
CASSGTLGLSGANVLTF TGTGCCAGCAGCGGAACTCTGGGACTCTCTGGGGCCAACGTCCTGACTTTC TRBV14 - TRBJ2-6 -
CASSLGDRGPYEQYF TGTGCTAGCAGCTTAGGGGACAGGGGGCCGTACGAGCAGTACTTC TRBV7-7 TRBD1 TRBJ2-7 few
CASSRGAGSTDTQYF TGTGCCAGCAGCCGCGGGGCAGGGAGCACAGATACGCAGTATTTT TRBV11-1 - TRBJ2-3 -
CASSYGTSGMSGELFF TGCGCCAGCAGCTACGGGACTAGCGGGATGAGCGGGGAGCTGTTTTTT TRBV5-1 TRBD2 TRBJ2-2 -
CASSEMSVNQPQHF TGTGCCAGCAGTGAAATGAGCGTCAATCAGCCCCAGCATTTT TRBV6-1 - TRBJ1-5 -
CASSETDDTQYF TGTGCCAGCAGCGAGACTGACGATACGCAGTATTTT TRBV2 - TRBJ2-3 -
CASSPHSGGGETQYF TGTGCCAGCAGCCCCCACAGCGGAGGGGGAGAGACCCAGTACTTC TRBV7-9 - TRBJ2-5 -
CASSLGFTGTGELFF TGTGCCAGCAGCTTGGGTTTCACGGGCACCGGGGAGCTGTTTTTT TRBV5-5 - TRBJ2-2 few
CASSFKSSGNTIYF TGTGCCAGCAGTTTTAAATCGTCTGGAAACACCATATATTTT TRBV27 - TRBJ1-3 -
CASSLGQPGDRYTF TGTGCCAGCAGTTTAGGGCAGCCCGGGGATCGCTACACCTTC TRBV28 - TRBJ1-2 few
CASRKFSGNTIYF TGTGCCAGCAGAAAATTCTCTGGAAACACCATATATTTT TRBV6-5 - TRBJ1-3 few
CASSRSPLVGAKYNEQFF TGTGCCAGCAGCCGATCCCCCTTAGTGGGAGCTAAGTACAATGAGCAGTTCTTC TRBV7-9 - TRBJ2-1 few